The TCR beta chain under discussion was sequenced for a study of neurological immune-mediated disorders. As to time point: longitudinal time-point 1 (baseline). TCRdb fed the 5' RACE reads into MiXCR, producing one record per CDR3 protein. This table has fewer than 55,000 distinct CDR3 sequences, 10% appearing once. CDR3 size: 14 residues. Deletions cut 2 bases from V and 4 bases from J, with 9 bases between. Looked up from germline, CDR1 is SGHTA and CDR2 is FQGTGA. This clonotype was counted at least ten times. This receptor was taken from a woman in her thirties or forties in good health. The specimen sequenced was PBMCs. This chain connects TRBV7-3 to TRBJ2-1, with D unclear. The CDR3 loop is CASSLGWGYNEQFF. The CDR3 DNA sequence: TGTGCCAGCAGCTTAGGGTGGGGATACAATGAGCAGTTCTTC.